One TCR beta chain is described in this entry. The sample originates from a study of CDR3 diversity in severe acne. This CDR3 region has 14 residues. Germline loops: CDR1 PRHDT, CDR2 FYEKMQ (reference sequence). Deletions cut 7 bases from V and 4 bases from J, with 15 bases between. TCRdb called the PCR reads again in MiXCR, with one record for every CDR3 protein. This table has roughly 100,000 distinct CDR3 sequences, roughly half appearing once. The clonotype comes from a male donor with acne. The chain is built from TRBV13 and TRBJ2-3; either TRBD1 or TRBD2 may supply D (6 bases each). The specimen sequenced was blood. CDR3 amino acids: CASTNRGGPDTQYF. The CDR3 nucleotides are TGTGCCAGCACCAACCGAGGGGGGCCAGATACGCAGTATTTT.